Shown below are 30 T cell receptor beta chains from a single sample sequenced in a study of human T cells and chemical hapten exposure (dated by TCRdb to the early 2020s). The library came from RACE. The instrument given in TCRdb is NextSeq 500. TCRdb took the public reads, trimmed them with fastp at Q25, ran MiXCR for clone calling and kept in-frame beta chains. Rows are unified per CDR3 protein, each entry keeping the most common DNA and genes. This sample comprises 180,000 or so distinct CDR3 sequences, roughly 30% of them detected only once. About 2.7% of the sample rests with the top ten. In light of the paper, this sample's time point label describes: pre-sensitization, week 0. The treatment or condition label of this sample denotes: therapeutic diphenylcyclopropenone sensitization with weekly scalp DPC. Sequences were derived from whole blood, sampled in connection with sensitization to the hapten diphenylcyclopropenone (DPC). The receptors originated from a woman aged 30 to 39 with alopecia areata. Some clones in this sample may be carry-over from other donors' samples.

This clonotype occurred a few times. The chain joins TRBV15 to TRBJ2-1; no reliable D call. The V end lost 0 bases, the J end lost 6 bases, and 3 bases lay between the germline ends. Germline CDR1 reads LNHNV; CDR2 reads YYDKDF (reference sequence). The CDR3 loop spans 12 amino acids. CDR3 residues: CATSREGNEQFF. In DNA, the CDR3 is TGTGCCACCAGCAGAGAGGGCAATGAGCAGTTCTTC. The full variable domain, with the rest looked up from reference TRBV15 and TRBJ2-1, is DAMVIQNPRYQVTQFGKPVTLSCSQTLNHNVMYWYQQKSSQAPKLLFHYYDKDFNNEADTPDNFQSRRPNTSFCFLDIRSPGLGDTAMYLCATSREGNEQFFGPGTRLTVL.

J is TRBJ1-5 and V is TRBV4-2; a weak D match, TRBD1 (5 bases). Germline CDR1 and CDR2: LGHNA and YNFKEQ. The CDR3 runs 15 residues. The V and J ends lost 1 base and 5 bases respectively, with 12 bases between them. The CDR3 DNA follows: TGTGCCAGCAGCCAAGTTGAGGGACGGGATCAGCCCCAGCATTTT. This codes for CASSQVEGRDQPQHF.

This clonotype turned up a few times. The rearrangement links TRBV3-1 to TRBJ1-6; perhaps TRBD1 as D (5 bases). The germline V gene has CDR1 LGHDT and CDR2 YNNKEL (reference sequence). Trimming shortened V by 0 bases and J by 0 bases, and 12 bases separated the two germline ends. The CDR3 runs to 18 residues. The CDR3 bases are TGTGCCAGCAGCCAAGATGCGAGACAGCCCTCCTATAATTCACCCCTCCACTTT. Translation gives CASSQDARQPSYNSPLHF.

This clonotype has only a few counts. The chain has TRBV29-1 and TRBJ2-2; possibly TRBD1 for D (6 bases). The germline gives CDR1 SQVTM, CDR2 ANQGSEA. The length of the CDR3 is 14 residues. Trimming left V 4 bases short and J 4 bases short, with 13 bases between. The CDR3 coding sequence is TGCAGCGTTGTGTGGGGGCTAGGCACCGGGGAGCTGTTTTTT. It codes for CSVVWGLGTGELFF.

This chain links TRBV28 with TRBJ2-3; D gene unclear. Germline loops: CDR1 MDHEN, CDR2 SYDVKM. The CDR3 sequence is 10 residues long. V was trimmed by 11 bases and J by 4 bases, leaving 7 bases between them. CDR3 sequence: CALGADTQYF. CDR3 in DNA: TGTGCCCTTGGCGCAGATACGCAGTATTTT.

This sequence joins TRBV6-5 and TRBJ1-1; 8 bases map to TRBD1. The CDR3 covers 13 residues. V lost 6 bases to trimming and J lost 4 bases; unmatched junction nucleotides: 4. Germline CDR1 reads MNHEY; CDR2 reads SVGAGI. The CDR3 sequence: CASRKTGATEAFF. CDR3 DNA: TGTGCCAGCAGGAAGACAGGGGCCACTGAAGCTTTCTTT.

The chain couples TRBV4-3 to TRBJ1-5; D is possibly TRBD1 (5 bases). Germline-derived CDR1 and CDR2 are LGHNA and YSLEER. The V and J ends lost 4 bases and 2 bases respectively, with 12 bases between them. The CDR3 consists of 15 residues. CDR3 loop: CASSPGPRGNQPQHF. The CDR3, as DNA: TGCGCCAGCAGCCCAGGCCCCAGGGGCAATCAGCCCCAGCATTTT.

CDR3 sequence reads: CATSRLDTQYF. The CDR3 DNA reads as TGTGCCACCTCTCGACTGGATACGCAGTATTTT. The rearrangement links TRBV24-1 to TRBJ2-3; D unclear. Germline values: CDR1 KGHDR, CDR2 SFDVKD. V lost 9 bases and J lost 6, with 9 bases in between. The CDR3 contains 11 residues.

The J gene is TRBJ1-5, the V gene TRBV7-2; the match to TRBD1 covers 7 bases. Germline CDR1 SGHTA, CDR2 FQGNSA. V was clipped by 1 base and J by 7 bases; unmatched bases: 7. The CDR3 is 15 residues long. The CDR3 DNA sequence: TGTGCCAGCAGCTTAGGGGACAGAGTCACCCAGCCCCAGCATTTT. Residues: CASSLGDRVTQPQHF.

The chain carries TRBV7-2 and TRBJ2-7, with 10 bases lining up with TRBD2. The CDR3 runs 18 residues. With V trimmed by 1 base and J by 2 bases, 11 bases remained unmatched. Germline V gives CDR1 SGHTA, CDR2 FQGNSA. The CDR3 coding sequence is TGTGCCAGCAGCTTAGAGGTTAGCGGGGGGCTAAAACCCTACGAGCAGTACTTC. This encodes CASSLEVSGGLKPYEQYF.

This chain connects TRBV18 to TRBJ1-3, with D unclear. CDR1 is KGHSH, CDR2 LQKENI, per germline. With 6 bases removed from V and 0 bases from J, the gap between germline ends came to 12 bases. The CDR3 loop spans 15 amino acids. This CDR3 is CASSRDIPSGNTIYF. CDR3 bases: TGTGCCAGCTCTCGTGACATACCCTCTGGAAACACCATATATTTT.

This clonotype was seen a few times. V gene TRBV9 combines with J gene TRBJ1-2; unclear D gene. The CDR3 covers 12 residues. Germline CDR1 is SGDLS and CDR2 is YYNGEE. V was clipped by 3 bases and J by 6 bases, with 9 bases between them. CDR3: CASSGGRHGYTF. CDR3 DNA: TGTGCCAGCAGCGGAGGAAGGCATGGCTACACCTTC.

This clonotype was counted at least ten times. The chain links TRBV7-9 to TRBJ2-1; 11 bases fit TRBD2. Trimming removed 7 bases from V and 7 bases from J; junction bases left unmatched: 9. The CDR3 is 15 amino acids. The germline CDR1 and CDR2 sequences are SEHNR and FQNEAQ (reference sequence). CDR3 coding DNA: TGTGCCAGCATCAAGGGACTAGCGGAAAATAATGAGCAGTTCTTC. This gives the protein CASIKGLAENNEQFF.

This rearrangement joins TRBV11-2 to TRBJ2-7; TRBD2 is a possible D gene (7 bases). Germline-derived CDR1 and CDR2 are SGHAT and FQNNGV. The V gene lost 5 bases and the J gene lost 7 bases, with 21 bases spanning the gap. This CDR3 is built from 15 residues. CDR3 residues: CASSQEGGGLGEQYF. CDR3 nucleotides: TGTGCCAGCAGCCAAGAGGGGGGGGGCCTTGGAGAGCAGTACTTC.

This clonotype showed up just a few times. The chain combines TRBV29-1 with TRBJ1-1; no clear D gene. Germline V gene lookup returns CDR1 SQVTM and CDR2 ANQGSEA. With 6 bases removed from V and 5 bases from J, the gap between germline ends came to 10 bases. CDR3 length: 11 amino acids. The CDR3 spells CSVRFGTEAFF. The CDR3 nucleotides are TGCAGCGTCCGATTTGGGACTGAAGCTTTCTTT. Looking up the rest from reference TRBV29-1 and TRBJ1-1 gives the full variable domain: SAVISQKPSRDICQRGTSLTIQCQVDSQVTMMFWYRQQPGQSLTLIATANQGSEATYESGFVIDKFPISRPNLTFSTLTVSNMSPEDSSIYLCSVRFGTEAFFGQGTRLTVV.

The chain combines TRBV11-3 with TRBJ2-7; TRBD1 matches at 10 bases. Losses at the gene ends were 0 bases for V and 2 bases for J; bases not matched to a gene: 7. The CDR3 totals 17 residues. The V gene's germline CDR1 is SGHNT and CDR2 YENEEA. As DNA, the CDR3 is TGTGCCAGCAGCTTAGATACCGGGACAGGGGCCACCTACGAGCAGTACTTC. Its translation: CASSLDTGTGATYEQYF.

This clonotype was seen a few times. This sequence joins TRBV7-2 and TRBJ2-1; D gene uncertain. The germline V gene encodes CDR1 SGHTA and CDR2 FQGNSA. This CDR3 contains 14 residues. V was pared by 8 bases and J by 9 bases, with 20 bases between. The CDR3 coding sequence is TGTGCCAGCCGAGCCACACGGTCGGCAGGTGAGCAGTTCTTC. As protein: CASRATRSAGEQFF.

This clonotype was seen only a few times. V is TRBV4-3 and J is TRBJ2-3; 7 positions agree with TRBD2. Germline V gene data show CDR1 as LGHNA and CDR2 as YSLEER. Germline trimming cut 4 bases from V and 2 bases from J; bases unmatched to any gene: 3. This CDR3 is built from 14 residues. The CDR3 nucleotides are TGCGCCAGCAGCCCGGGACTACTCACAGATACGCAGTATTTT. Amino acids: CASSPGLLTDTQYF.

This clonotype was detected only once. This rearrangement joins TRBV18 to TRBJ1-2; 8 positions agree with TRBD1. V lost 6 bases and J lost 4; bases outside the gene matches: 10. CDR1 and CDR2 (germline): KGHSH, LQKENI. This CDR3 is 15 amino acids long. The CDR3 loop is CASSLAAGGSYGYTF. Here the CDR3 DNA reads TGTGCCAGCTCGCTAGCCGCAGGGGGCTCCTATGGCTACACCTTC. The variable domain in full, completed from reference TRBV18 and TRBJ1-2, reads NAGVMQNPRHLVRRRGQEARLRCSPMKGHSHVYWYRQLPEEGLKFMVYLQKENIIDESGMPKERFSAEFPKEGPSILRIQQVVRGDSAAYFCASSLAAGGSYGYTFGSGTRLTVV.

This clonotype was counted only a few times. The rearrangement links TRBV2 to TRBJ1-1; D is unresolved. V lost 1 base to trimming and J lost 2 bases, with 5 bases between them. This CDR3 is built from 13 residues. The germline CDR1 and CDR2 sequences are SNHLY and FYNNEI. CDR3 sequence: CASSEGSNTEAFF. The CDR3 DNA follows: TGTGCCAGCAGTGAAGGCAGCAACACTGAAGCTTTCTTT.

The gene calls are TRBV28 and TRBJ1-4; D call uncertain. This CDR3 is 13 amino acids long. The germline CDR1 and CDR2 sequences are MDHEN and SYDVKM. V was pared by 4 bases and J by 9 bases, with 12 bases between. The CDR3 is CASSSPLYKKLFF. The CDR3 DNA follows: TGTGCCAGCAGTTCACCTCTCTACAAAAAACTGTTTTTT.

This clonotype was counted only a few times. The chain joins TRBV7-2 to TRBJ2-7; D is undetermined. This CDR3 contains 17 residues. The ends were cut back, 0 bases at V and 5 bases at J, with 20 bases in the middle. Per the germline V gene, CDR1 is SGHTA and CDR2 is FQGNSA. The CDR3: CASSLAQTMDAAHEQYF. The DNA of the CDR3 is TGTGCCAGCAGCTTAGCACAAACAATGGACGCAGCCCACGAGCAGTACTTC. The entire variable domain, with the rest obtained from reference TRBV7-2 and TRBJ2-7, is as follows: GAGVSQSPSNKVTEKGKDVELRCDPISGHTALYWYRQSLGQGLEFLIYFQGNSAPDKSGLPSDRFSAERTGGSVSTLTIQRTQQEDSAVYLCASSLAQTMDAAHEQYFGPGTRLTVT.

The chain carries TRBV29-1 and TRBJ2-1; a possible D gene is TRBD1 (5 bases). CDR1 and CDR2 from the germline V gene are SQVTM and ANQGSEA. Deletions cut 1 base from V and 10 bases from J, with 14 bases between. The CDR3 runs 13 residues. The CDR3 DNA sequence: TGCAGCGTTGAAGCCACAGGAGAGCTAGAGCAGTTCTTC. Translated, it gives CSVEATGELEQFF.

The rearrangement joins TRBV7-2 to TRBJ2-7; 10 nucleotides align to TRBD2. V shed 2 bases, J shed 4 bases, and the junction held 17 bases outside the gene matches. This CDR3 is built from 19 residues. The germline V gene encodes CDR1 SGHTA and CDR2 FQGNSA. The chain's CDR3 is CASSLMPGSSSGRKYEQYF. In DNA form, the CDR3 reads TGTGCCAGCAGCTTAATGCCAGGCTCTTCTAGCGGGAGAAAATACGAGCAGTACTTC.

The rearrangement joins TRBV28 to TRBJ2-3; 9 bases align to TRBD1. The trim removed 5 bases at V and 4 bases at J, leaving 4 bases unmatched. Germline CDR1 is MDHEN and CDR2 is SYDVKM. This CDR3 has 14 amino acids. The CDR3 nucleotides are TGTGCCAGCAGTGGGACAGGGCGGCCAGATACGCAGTATTTT. Translation gives CASSGTGRPDTQYF.

This clonotype was observed a handful of times. The chain recombines TRBV3-1 with TRBJ1-1; 8 bases map to TRBD1. CDR1 and CDR2 from the germline V gene are LGHDT and YNNKEL (reference sequence). J lost 6 bases, V lost 5 bases, and 11 bases had no gene match. CDR3 length: 15 amino acids. CDR3: CASSNTDRGKSEAFF. Written as DNA, the CDR3 is TGTGCCAGCAGCAATACCGACAGGGGAAAGTCTGAAGCTTTCTTT.

The V and J genes are TRBV29-1 and TRBJ1-2, with 7 positions matching TRBD1. V trimming: 5 bases; J trimming: 6 bases; junction bases outside the gene matches: 9. Germline loops: CDR1 SQVTM, CDR2 ANQGSEA. The CDR3 loop spans 13 amino acids. CDR3 coding DNA: TGCAGCGTTACAGGGGCCTCTTTTCATGGCTACACCTTC. Residues: CSVTGASFHGYTF.

The CDR3 region is CASSLSGETNEKLFF. The CDR3 DNA reads TGCGCCAGCAGCTTGTCGGGGGAGACTAATGAAAAACTGTTTTTT. The V and J genes are TRBV5-1 and TRBJ1-4; D perhaps matches TRBD1 (5 bases). V was pared by 1 base and J by 2 bases, with 9 bases between. The CDR3 loop spans 15 amino acids. The germline V gene encodes CDR1 SGHRS and CDR2 YFSETQ.

This clonotype has more than one count but fewer than ten. The chain uses TRBV7-2 and TRBJ2-7; TRBD2 matches at 9 bases. Germline V gives CDR1 SGHTA, CDR2 FQGNSA. This CDR3 has 14 amino acids. V shed 5 bases, J shed 2 bases, and the junction held 4 bases outside the gene matches. CDR3 sequence reads: CASSDLAGPYEQYF. The CDR3 bases are TGTGCCAGCAGCGACCTAGCGGGACCCTACGAGCAGTACTTC.

The J gene is TRBJ2-7, the V gene TRBV10-3; D ambiguous. V dropped 7 bases and J dropped 5 bases, with 15 bases sitting between them. The CDR3 spans 13 residues. Germline V gene data show CDR1 as ENHRY and CDR2 as SYGVKD. As DNA, the CDR3 is TGTGCCATCATGGCCCTCCCGGGCGACGAGCAGTACTTC. Protein product: CAIMALPGDEQYF.